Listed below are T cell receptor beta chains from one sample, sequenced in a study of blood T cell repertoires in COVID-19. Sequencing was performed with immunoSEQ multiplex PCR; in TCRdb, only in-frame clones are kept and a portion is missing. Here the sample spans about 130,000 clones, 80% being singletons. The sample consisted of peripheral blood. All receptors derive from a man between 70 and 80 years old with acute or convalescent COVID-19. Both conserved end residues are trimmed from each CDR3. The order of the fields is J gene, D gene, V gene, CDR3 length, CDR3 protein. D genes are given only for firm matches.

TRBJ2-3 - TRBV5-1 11 ASSLLLADTQY
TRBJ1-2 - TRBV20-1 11 SASTGIGYGYT
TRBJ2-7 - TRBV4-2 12 ASSSFGTRYEQY
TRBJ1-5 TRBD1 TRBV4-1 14 ASSQGQGYSNQPQH
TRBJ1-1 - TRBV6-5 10 AISRGETEAF
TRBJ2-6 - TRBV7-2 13 ASSSGGSGANVLT
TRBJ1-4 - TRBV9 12 ASSVAGFNEKLF
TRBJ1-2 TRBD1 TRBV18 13 ASSPPGQGSYGYT
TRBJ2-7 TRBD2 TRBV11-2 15 ASSLSPGLAASYEQY
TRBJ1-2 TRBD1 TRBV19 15 ASSARDRGRTNYGYT
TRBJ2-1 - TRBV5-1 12 ASSRAETTNEQF
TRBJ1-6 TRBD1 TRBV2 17 ASSGRTGYQSSYNSPLH
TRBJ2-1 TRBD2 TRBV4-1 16 ASSQGRLAGGHGNEQF
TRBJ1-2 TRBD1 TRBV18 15 ASSPGQGAWRPSGYT
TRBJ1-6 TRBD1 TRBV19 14 ASSRQGSSYNSPLH
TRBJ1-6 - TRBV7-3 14 ASSPRGNEGHSPLH
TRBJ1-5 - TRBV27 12 ASSFRGGNQPQH
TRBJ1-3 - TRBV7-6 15 ASSLALSTRPGNTIY
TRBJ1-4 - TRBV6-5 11 ASTGQGGEKLF
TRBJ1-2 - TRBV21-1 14 ASSNPLDDRFYGYT
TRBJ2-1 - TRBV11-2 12 ASSLMFSYNEQF
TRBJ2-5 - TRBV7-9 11 ASSLVGLETQY
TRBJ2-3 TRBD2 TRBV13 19 ASSLGPSFLAGDDRTDTQY
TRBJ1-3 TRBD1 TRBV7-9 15 ASSLVATGGSGNTIY
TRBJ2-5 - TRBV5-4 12 ASSPDGGRETQY
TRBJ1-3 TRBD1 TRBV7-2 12 ASSLQGGGNTIY
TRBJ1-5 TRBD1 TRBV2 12 ASRRTGGNQPQH
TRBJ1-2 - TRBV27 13 ASSSRTALPESYT
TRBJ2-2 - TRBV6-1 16 ASSEGVRVRGYTGELF
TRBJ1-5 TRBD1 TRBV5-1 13 ASSLTGQVNQPQH
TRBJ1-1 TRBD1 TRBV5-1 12 ASSAGTENTEAF
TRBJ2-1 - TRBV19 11 ASSNQNRYEQF
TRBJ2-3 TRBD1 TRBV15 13 ATSTTGESTDTQY
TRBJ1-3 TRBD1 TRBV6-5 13 ASKSGTGVGNTIY
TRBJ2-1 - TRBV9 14 ASSVALGAIHNEQF